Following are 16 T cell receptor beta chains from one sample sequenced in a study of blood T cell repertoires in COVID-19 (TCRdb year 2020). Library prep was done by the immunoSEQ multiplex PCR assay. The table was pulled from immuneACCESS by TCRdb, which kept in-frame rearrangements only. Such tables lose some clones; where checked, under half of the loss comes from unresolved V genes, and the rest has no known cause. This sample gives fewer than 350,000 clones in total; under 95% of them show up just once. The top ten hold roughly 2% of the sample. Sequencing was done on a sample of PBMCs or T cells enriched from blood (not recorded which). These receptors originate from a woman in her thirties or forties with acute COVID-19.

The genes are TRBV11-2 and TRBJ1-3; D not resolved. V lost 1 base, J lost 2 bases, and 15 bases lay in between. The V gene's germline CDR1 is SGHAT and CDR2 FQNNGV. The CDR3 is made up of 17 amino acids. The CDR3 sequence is CASSLVIGDDAGNTIYF. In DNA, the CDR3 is TGTGCCAGCAGCTTAGTTATTGGAGATGATGCTGGAAACACCATATATTTT.

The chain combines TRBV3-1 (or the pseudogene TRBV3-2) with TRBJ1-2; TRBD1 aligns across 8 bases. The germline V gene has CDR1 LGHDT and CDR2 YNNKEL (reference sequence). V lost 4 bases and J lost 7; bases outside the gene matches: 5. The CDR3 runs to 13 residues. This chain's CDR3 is CASSPRDRSGYTF. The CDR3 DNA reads TGTGCCAGCAGCCCCCGGGACAGGTCTGGCTACACCTTC.

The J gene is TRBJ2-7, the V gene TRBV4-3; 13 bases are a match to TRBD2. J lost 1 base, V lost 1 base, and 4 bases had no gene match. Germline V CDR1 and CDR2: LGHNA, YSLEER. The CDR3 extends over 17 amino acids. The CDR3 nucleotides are TGCGCCAGCAGCCAAGGGACTAGCGGGAGCCCTTCCTACGAGCAGTACTTC. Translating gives CASSQGTSGSPSYEQYF.

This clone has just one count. The CDR3 is CASSFNRVGVSPLHF. The CDR3 DNA reads TGTGCCAGCAGTTTCAACAGGGTTGGGGTCTCACCCCTCCACTTT. The chain joins TRBV27 to TRBJ1-6; tentative D call: TRBD1 (6 bases). V dropped 3 bases and J dropped 10 bases, with 16 bases sitting between them. The CDR3 totals 15 residues. Germline CDR1 reads MNHEY; CDR2 reads SMNVEV (reference sequence).

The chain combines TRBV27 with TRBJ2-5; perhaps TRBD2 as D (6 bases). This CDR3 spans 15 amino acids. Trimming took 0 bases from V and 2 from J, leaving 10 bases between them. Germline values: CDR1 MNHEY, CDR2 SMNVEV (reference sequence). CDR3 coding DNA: TGTGCCAGCAGTTTATCCAGCGGGCGGCAAGAGACCCAGTACTTC. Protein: CASSLSSGRQETQYF.

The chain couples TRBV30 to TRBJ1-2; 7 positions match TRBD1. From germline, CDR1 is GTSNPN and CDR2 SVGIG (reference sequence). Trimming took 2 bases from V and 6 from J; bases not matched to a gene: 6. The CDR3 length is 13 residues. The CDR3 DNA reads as TGTGCCTGGAGTTCCCAGGGGGAACATGGCTACACCTTC. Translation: CAWSSQGEHGYTF.

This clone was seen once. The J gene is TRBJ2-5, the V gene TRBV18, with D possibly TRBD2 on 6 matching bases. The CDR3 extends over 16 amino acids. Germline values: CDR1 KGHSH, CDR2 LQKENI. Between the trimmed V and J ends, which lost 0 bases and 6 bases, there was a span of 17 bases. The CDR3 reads CASSPPVGSERKTQYF. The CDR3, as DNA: TGTGCCAGCTCACCACCCGTCGGGAGCGAGCGGAAGACCCAGTACTTC.

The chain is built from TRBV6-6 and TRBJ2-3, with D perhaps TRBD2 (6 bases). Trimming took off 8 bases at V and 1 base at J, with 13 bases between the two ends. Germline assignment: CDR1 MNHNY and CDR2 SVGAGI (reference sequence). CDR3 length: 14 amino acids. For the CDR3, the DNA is TGTGCCAGCTCGGGCGGGGTGCGCACAGATACGCAGTATTTT. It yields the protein CASSGGVRTDTQYF.

The CDR3 region has the DNA TGTGCCAGCAGCTCAGAAACAGGGGGCAGGGGTGAGCAGTTCTTC. Translation: CASSSETGGRGEQFF. This sequence joins TRBV5-4 and TRBJ2-1; 9 positions agree with TRBD1. This CDR3 is 15 amino acids long. V gave up 3 bases and J gave up 9 bases; unmatched junction bases: 10. Germline V gene lookup returns CDR1 SGHNT and CDR2 YYREEE (reference sequence).

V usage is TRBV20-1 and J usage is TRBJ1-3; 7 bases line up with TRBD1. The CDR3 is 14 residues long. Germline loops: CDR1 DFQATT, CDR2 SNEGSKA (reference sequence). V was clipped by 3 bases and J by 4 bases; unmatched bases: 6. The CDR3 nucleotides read TGCAGTGCTAGTAAAGGGGGCTCAGGAAACACCATATATTTT. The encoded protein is CSASKGGSGNTIYF.

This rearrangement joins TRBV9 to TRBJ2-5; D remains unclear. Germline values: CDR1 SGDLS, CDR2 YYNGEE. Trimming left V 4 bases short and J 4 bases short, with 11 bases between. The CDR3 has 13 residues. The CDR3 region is CASSPRLGETQYF. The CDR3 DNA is TGTGCCAGCAGCCCTCGACTGGGAGAGACCCAGTACTTC.

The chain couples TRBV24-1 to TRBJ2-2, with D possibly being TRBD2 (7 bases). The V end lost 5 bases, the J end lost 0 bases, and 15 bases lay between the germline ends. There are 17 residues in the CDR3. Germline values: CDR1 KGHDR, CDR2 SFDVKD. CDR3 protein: CATSVGGLHANTGELFF. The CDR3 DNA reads TGTGCCACCAGTGTGGGGGGGCTACACGCGAACACCGGGGAGCTGTTTTTT.

The CDR3: CASSQGYRGHGYTF. CDR3 nucleotides: TGTGCCAGCAGCCAGGGTTACAGGGGGCATGGCTACACCTTC. The gene calls are TRBV28 and TRBJ1-2, with 9 bases aligning to TRBD1. J gave up 6 bases and V 6 bases, and 8 bases lay outside the gene matches. CDR1 is MDHEN, CDR2 SYDVKM, per germline. This CDR3 has 14 residues.

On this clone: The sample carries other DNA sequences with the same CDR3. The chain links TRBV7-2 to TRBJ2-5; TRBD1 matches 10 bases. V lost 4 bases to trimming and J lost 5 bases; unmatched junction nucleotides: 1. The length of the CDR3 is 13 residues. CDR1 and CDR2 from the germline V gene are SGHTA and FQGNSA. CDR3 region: CASSSDRGETQYF. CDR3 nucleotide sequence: TGTGCCAGCAGCTCGGACAGGGGGGAGACCCAGTACTTC. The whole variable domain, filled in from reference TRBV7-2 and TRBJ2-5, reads GAGVSQSPSNKVTEKGKDVELRCDPISGHTALYWYRQSLGQGLEFLIYFQGNSAPDKSGLPSDRFSAERTGGSVSTLTIQRTQQEDSAVYLCASSSDRGETQYFGPGTRLLVL.

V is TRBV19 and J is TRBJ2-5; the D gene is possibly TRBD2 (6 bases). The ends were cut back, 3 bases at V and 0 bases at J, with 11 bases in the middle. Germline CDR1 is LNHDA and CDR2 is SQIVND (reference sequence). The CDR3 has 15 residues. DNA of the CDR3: TGTGCCAGTAGTATTGGGGGGATGTACCAAGAGACCCAGTACTTC. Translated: CASSIGGMYQETQYF.

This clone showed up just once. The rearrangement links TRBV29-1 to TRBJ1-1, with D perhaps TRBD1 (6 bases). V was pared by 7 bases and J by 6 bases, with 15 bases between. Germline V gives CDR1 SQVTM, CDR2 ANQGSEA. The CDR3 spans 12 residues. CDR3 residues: CSAAGGSPEAFF. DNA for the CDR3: TGCAGCGCTGCGGGGGGCTCCCCTGAAGCTTTCTTT. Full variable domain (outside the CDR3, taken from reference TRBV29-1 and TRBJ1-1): SAVISQKPSRDICQRGTSLTIQCQVDSQVTMMFWYRQQPGQSLTLIATANQGSEATYESGFVIDKFPISRPNLTFSTLTVSNMSPEDSSIYLCSAAGGSPEAFFGQGTRLTVV.